This record looks at one T cell receptor beta chain sequence and its context. The length of the CDR3 is 16 residues. Trimming cost V 5 bases and J 1 base; bases outside gene matches: 5. Germline CDR1 and CDR2: SGHAT and FQDESV (reference sequence). PCR amplification relied on 60 Vbeta primers (plus 13 Jbeta primers). Produced via immunoSEQ multiplex PCR; TCRdb's table is partial and in-frame only. The table includes about 97,000 clones, roughly 76% detected once. The sample comes from a study of cytomegalovirus exposure and HLA in healthy donors. The rearrangement joins TRBV11-1 to TRBJ2-3; TRBD2 matches 11 bases. What was sequenced was PBMCs. The TCR originated in a man aged 40-49 years in good health and CMV-seronegative. CDR3 protein: CASSPSLAGGTDTQYF. The CDR3 DNA sequence: TGTGCCAGCAGCCCCTCACTAGCGGGGGGCACAGATACGCAGTATTTT.